The T cell receptor beta chain described here comes from a study of identical twins (dated by TCRdb to the mid-2010s). Concerning the study at large: TCR alpha and beta repertoires from monozygotic twins, unrelated adults of various ages and cord blood were deep-sequenced to test whether fetal clonotypes persist. To rule out contamination, the twin experiments were replicated at different times with different library preparation protocols. Study-wide findings and limitations: In beta out-of-frame sequences, excess twin sharing was weaker, because having fewer shared sequences lowered the signal-to-noise ratio. In monozygotic twins, recombination models systematically underestimated out-of-frame TCR alpha sharing, but the models matched the sharing seen between unrelated individuals. Abundant cord blood beta clonotypes had fewer insertions, young adult naive repertoires showed a similar but weaker trend, and memory repertoires showed no such trend. Because the same donors could not be followed over many years, conclusions were based on cross-sectional statistical analysis. Zero-insertion analyses could be partly confounded by invariant T cells such as MAIT and iNKT, although diverse VJ usage argued against such confounding for most clonotypes. Compared with coincidental sharing between unrelated individuals, out-of-frame TCR alpha sequences shared between twins had an excess of sequences with low generation probability.

Only healthy Caucasian donors were included. Three pairs of female monozygotic twins, all aged 18 to 29 years, were included in the twin cohort. Peripheral blood mononuclear cells were used as the source from which RNA for TCR libraries was isolated. The CDR3 runs 15 residues from the cysteine to the phenylalanine. The entry retains the CDR3 DNA only, 45 bases that are in frame from base 1. V is pruned by 6 bases and J by 4 bases, leaving 11 bases of the junction without a gene match. Library creation used 5' RACE. Data came from an Illumina HiSeq 2000. Template switching added a universal primer binding site, and the final cDNA carried a unique molecular identifier that allowed TCR cDNA molecules to be counted accurately. First-strand cDNA for TCR alpha and beta chains was synthesized from specific primers in the conserved constant-segment region. Each cDNA library was double barcoded, with a SMART-Mk sample barcode plus Illumina barcodes, to control for contamination. Two successive PCR steps introduced TruSeq adapter sequences along with Illumina sample barcodes. The TCR alpha and beta cDNA libraries were sequenced on the Illumina HiSeq platform using custom primers. The original pipeline was this. MiGEC processed the raw reads to extract unique molecular identifiers, while MiXCR was used to determine the CDR3 positions. For each individual, recombination models were inferred using an EM algorithm with the repgenHMM and IGoR tools. Shared clonotypes were analyzed with the tcR package in R, and sharing was normalized by the product of cloneset sizes. To study raw recombination free of thymic and clonal selection effects, out-of-frame nonproductive sequences were analyzed. TCRdb took the public reads, trimmed them with fastp at Q25, ran MiXCR for clone calling and kept in-frame beta chains. Rows are combined by CDR3 protein, so each entry shows the most common genes and DNA. V and J calls and clone size were set by TCRdb, not the authors. The sample profile shows a few hundred thousand distinct CDR3 sequences; over 8.5% of them were found once. The ten largest account for more than 2.5% of the sample.

The table lists this clonotype with many counts. Its target antigen remains unknown. The record has no base qualities; no much larger clone is one base away. These data also formed part of another study, on yellow fever vaccine responses in identical twins. Looking at the second paper: The authors reported that the T cell response to vaccination in identical twins appeared partly convergent and partly personalized. In the study, vaccine-responding T cell clones were precisely tracked in identical twins.

This receptor chain uses TRBV12-3 or TRBV12-4 and TRBJ2-5, with 7 bases matching TRBD2. Specimen: PBMCs. The clonotype comes from a woman under 30 in good health. CDR3 reads: CASSATAGWGETQYF. In nucleotides, the sequence is TGTGCCAGCAGCGCAACAGCGGGGTGGGGAGAGACCCAGTACTTC.